One sample yielded the 21 T cell receptor beta chains listed below, sequenced in a study of blood T cell repertoires in COVID-19. Libraries were prepared by immunoSEQ multiplex PCR; TCRdb keeps only in-frame clonotypes and omits some of them. This repertoire shows hundreds of thousands of clones, over 75% found once; its top ten account for approximately 1%. Material for sequencing was PBMCs or T cells enriched from blood (not recorded which). These receptor sequences come from a woman in her 30s who had recovered from COVID-19.

V usage is TRBV7-3 and J usage is TRBJ2-3; D is unresolved. Germline CDR1 is SGHTA and CDR2 is FQGTGA. The CDR3 loop spans 12 amino acids. Trimming shortened V by 4 bases and J by 7 bases, and 9 bases separated the two germline ends. CDR3 coding DNA: TGTGCCAGCAGCTCTAGTGTGCATACGCAGTATTTT. This encodes CASSSSVHTQYF.

The J gene is TRBJ1-1, the V gene TRBV10-3; a weak D match, TRBD1 (5 bases). The CDR3 covers 13 residues. V gave up 6 bases and J gave up 2 bases, with 10 bases separating them. Germline CDR1 reads ENHRY; CDR2 reads SYGVKD. The CDR3 DNA is TGTGCCATCAGCCGACAGCCAAACACTGAAGCTTTCTTT. It codes for CAISRQPNTEAFF.

This clone was detected only once. This sequence joins TRBV7-2 and TRBJ2-5, with 8 positions matching TRBD1. CDR3 length equals 14 residues. V dropped 3 bases and J dropped 3; count of bases not matched to a gene: 3. Per germline, CDR1 SGHTA and CDR2 FQGNSA. This chain's CDR3 is CASSFNRGKETQYF. CDR3 nucleotide sequence: TGTGCCAGCAGCTTTAACAGGGGGAAAGAGACCCAGTACTTC.

This clone appeared once. The gene calls are TRBV7-8 and TRBJ2-7, with TRBD2 identical over 8 bases. CDR3 size: 17 residues. The trim removed 2 bases at V and 4 bases at J, leaving 13 bases unmatched. CDR1 SGHVS and CDR2 FQNEAQ come from the germline V gene. This CDR3 reads CASSLSFSGGTEYEQYF. CDR3 DNA sequence: TGTGCCAGCAGCTTATCGTTCAGCGGGGGAACGGAATACGAGCAGTACTTC. The full variable domain, its missing parts supplied by reference TRBV7-8 and TRBJ2-7, is GAGVSQSPRYKVAKRGQDVALRCDPISGHVSLFWYQQALGQGPEFLTYFQNEAQLDKSGLPSDRFFAERPEGSVSTLKIQRTQQEDSAVYLCASSLSFSGGTEYEQYFGPGTRLTVT.

Of note for this clone: At the DNA level, this CDR3 is encoded by other sequences in the same sample as well. The rearrangement joins TRBV28 to TRBJ2-5; 7 bases match TRBD1. The CDR3 extends over 13 amino acids. V shed 5 bases, J shed 5 bases, and the junction held 5 bases outside the gene matches. Germline V gene sequence: CDR1 MDHEN, CDR2 SYDVKM. CDR3 bases: TGTGCCAGCAGTCTAGGGGGCTTGGAGACCCAGTACTTC. Translating gives CASSLGGLETQYF.

J is TRBJ1-1 and V is TRBV29-1, with D maybe TRBD1 (5 bases). Trimming took 3 bases from V and 5 from J, leaving 10 bases between them. This CDR3 contains 12 residues. CDR1 and CDR2 from the germline V gene are SQVTM and ANQGSEA. CDR3 loop: CSVDSGVTEAFF. The CDR3 DNA reads TGCAGCGTTGACTCGGGGGTTACTGAAGCTTTCTTT. Based on the CDR3 plus reference TRBV29-1 and TRBJ1-1, the full variable domain is SAVISQKPSRDICQRGTSLTIQCQVDSQVTMMFWYRQQPGQSLTLIATANQGSEATYESGFVIDKFPISRPNLTFSTLTVSNMSPEDSSIYLCSVDSGVTEAFFGQGTRLTVV.

As to this clone: An end of the junction differs from the germline gene, which may be a read error. This chain connects TRBV6-5 to TRBJ2-7; D may be TRBD2 (7 bases). The CDR3 is 13 residues long. Per germline, CDR1 MNHEY and CDR2 SVGAGI. CDR3 in DNA: TGTGCCAGCAGTTACGAAGGCGGGGGCGCGTACCGCTTC. Amino acids: CASSYEGGGAYRF.

This clone was detected only once. This rearrangement joins TRBV6-4 to TRBJ2-3; D is perhaps TRBD2 (6 bases). Per germline, CDR1 MRHNA and CDR2 SNTAGT. Trimming removed 6 bases from V and 6 bases from J, with 19 bases in between. This CDR3 spans 15 amino acids. Here the CDR3 DNA reads TGTGCCAGCAGGGGGTGGAGGGAGAGGACGGATACGCAGTATTTT. Translating gives CASRGWRERTDTQYF.

The V gene is TRBV19, the J gene TRBJ1-1, with TRBD1 identical over 7 bases. CDR3 length: 15 amino acids. The V and J ends lost 4 bases and 0 bases, in that order; junction bases with no gene match: 5. From germline, CDR1 is LNHDA and CDR2 SQIVND (reference sequence). The DNA for the CDR3 is TGTGCCAGTAGTACAGGACAGGAGATGAACACTGAAGCTTTCTTT. It yields the protein CASSTGQEMNTEAFF.

The chain links TRBV7-3 to TRBJ2-3; no clear D. Per the germline V gene, CDR1 is SGHTA and CDR2 is FQGTGA. V lost 5 bases to trimming and J lost 0 bases, with 15 bases between them. CDR3 length: 16 residues. For the CDR3, the DNA is TGTGCCAGCAGCGTCAGCAGCGCCGCTAGCACAGATACGCAGTATTTT. Encoded protein: CASSVSSAASTDTQYF.

Written as DNA, the CDR3 is TGTGCCAGTAGTATAGATGGACAGGGGTGGGCTCAGCCCCAGCATTTT. It specifies CASSIDGQGWAQPQHF. The chain joins TRBV19 to TRBJ1-5, with TRBD1 identical over 9 bases. This CDR3 has 16 amino acids. Germline V lookup: CDR1 LNHDA, CDR2 SQIVND (reference sequence). J gave up 6 bases and V 0 bases, and 6 bases lay outside the gene matches.

The J gene is TRBJ1-1, the V gene TRBV19; the D is unclear. V lost 5 bases, J lost 6 bases, and 10 bases lay in between. In germline, CDR1 is LNHDA, CDR2 SQIVND (reference sequence). This CDR3 contains 12 residues. The CDR3 bases are TGTGCCAGTAGTGCGCGGATCCCTGAAGCTTTCTTT. Translation gives CASSARIPEAFF. The whole variable domain, filled in from reference TRBV19 and TRBJ1-1, reads DGGITQSPKYLFRKEGQNVTLSCEQNLNHDAMYWYRQDPGQGLRLIYYSQIVNDFQKGDIAEGYSVSREKKESFPLTVTSAQKNPTAFYLCASSARIPEAFFGQGTRLTVV.

CDR3 amino acids: CASSLGRGFFTEAFF. The DNA for the CDR3 is TGTGCCAGCAGTTTAGGTAGGGGGTTTTTCACTGAAGCTTTCTTT. The chain is built from TRBV28 and TRBJ1-1, with D perhaps TRBD1 (6 bases). The CDR3 has 15 residues. CDR1 and CDR2 from the germline V gene are MDHEN and SYDVKM. The germline V and J ends were trimmed by 2 bases and 4 bases, with 14 bases remaining between them. The whole variable domain, remainder taken from reference TRBV28 and TRBJ1-1, is DVKVTQSSRYLVKRTGEKVFLECVQDMDHENMFWYRQDPGLGLRLIYFSYDVKMKEKGDIPEGYSVSREKKERFSLILESASTNQTSMYLCASSLGRGFFTEAFFGQGTRLTVV.

The V and J genes are TRBV7-3 and TRBJ2-1; TRBD1 is a possible D gene (5 bases). V was cut by 2 bases and J by 1 base, with 9 bases left in between. The V gene's germline CDR1 is SGHTA and CDR2 FQGTGA. The CDR3 loop spans 15 amino acids. The CDR3 sequence is CASSLGAISYNEQFF. CDR3 bases: TGTGCCAGCAGCTTAGGGGCCATATCCTACAATGAGCAGTTCTTC.

The chain recombines TRBV24-1 with TRBJ2-3, with D perhaps TRBD2 (6 bases). Germline V gene data show CDR1 as KGHDR and CDR2 as SFDVKD. The CDR3 runs to 16 residues. Between the trimmed V and J ends, which lost 1 base and 1 base, there was a span of 11 bases. This chain's CDR3 is CATSDFSWGGTDTQYF. In nucleotides, the CDR3 is TGTGCCACCAGTGATTTCTCATGGGGGGGCACAGATACGCAGTATTTT.

The chain joins TRBV5-1 to TRBJ2-1, with D possibly matching TRBD2 (5 bases). Trimming removed 2 bases from V and 7 bases from J, with 13 bases in between. Germline CDR1 SGHRS, CDR2 YFSETQ. This CDR3 comprises 14 residues. The CDR3 DNA is TGCGCCAGCAGCTTTTCCCGGGGATCGAATGAGCAGTTCTTC. It is translated as CASSFSRGSNEQFF.

In this sample, this clone turned up once. The chain links TRBV27 to TRBJ2-7; 9 bases are shared with TRBD2. Germline trimming cut 5 bases from V and 7 bases from J; bases unmatched to any gene: 9. Per the germline V gene, CDR1 is MNHEY and CDR2 is SMNVEV (reference sequence). The CDR3 is 14 residues long. The CDR3 DNA reads as TGTGCCAGCAGTCGACTAGCGGCATGGGGGGAGCAGTACTTC. Its translation: CASSRLAAWGEQYF.

V usage is TRBV3-1 (or the pseudogene TRBV3-2) and J usage is TRBJ1-5, with 8 bases aligning to TRBD1. Germline loops: CDR1 LGHDT, CDR2 YNNKEL (reference sequence). The CDR3 is 17 amino acids. The ends lost 4 bases at V and 0 bases at J; junction bases unmatched: 8. The CDR3 nucleotides read TGTGCCAGCAGCCTAGGGGGGACAGGCGGTAGCAATCAGCCCCAGCATTTT. The encoded protein is CASSLGGTGGSNQPQHF.

V usage is TRBV6-5 and J usage is TRBJ2-5; tentatively, D is TRBD1 (5 bases). Germline-derived CDR1 and CDR2 are MNHEY and SVGAGI. The CDR3 runs 14 residues. V lost 6 bases and J 0 bases, leaving 11 bases between the germline ends. CDR3 bases: TGTGCCAGCAGCCACCAGGGAAACCAAGAGACCCAGTACTTC. Translated: CASSHQGNQETQYF.

This clone was detected only once. The chain recombines TRBV6-4 with TRBJ2-2; tentatively, D is TRBD1 (6 bases). V was cut by 8 bases and J by 1 base, with 11 bases left in between. This CDR3 contains 14 residues. The V gene's germline CDR1 is MRHNA and CDR2 SNTAGT. The CDR3 DNA sequence: TGTGCCAGCTCCGGGACATTGAACACCGGGGAGCTGTTTTTT. It translates to CASSGTLNTGELFF.

The rearrangement joins TRBV5-1 to TRBJ2-7; TRBD1 agrees at 8 bases. Germline lookup yields CDR1 SGHRS and CDR2 YFSETQ. J gave up 0 bases and V 4 bases, and 3 bases lay outside the gene matches. CDR3 length: 14 residues. The CDR3 is CASSATGDSYEQYF. The CDR3 nucleotides are TGCGCCAGCAGCGCGACAGGGGACTCCTACGAGCAGTACTTC.